The 21 T cell receptor beta chains below were found in one sample sequenced in a study of T cells in Graves' hyperthyroidism and ophthalmopathy. Researchers amplified the TCR beta CDR3 regions from RNA transcripts. HTBI primers were employed in a first-round RT-PCR of the TCR CDR3. Each CDR3 protein is one row after TCRdb ran MiXCR on the multiplex PCR reads. Of 350,000 to 400,000 distinct CDR3 sequences in the sample, just under 15% are singletons; the top ten hold around a third. Sequenced sample: blood. The receptors here all came from a woman between 25 and 40 years old with Graves' hyperthyroidism.

This clonotype has at least ten counts. The chain is built from TRBV10-3 and TRBJ2-1, with no clear D. The CDR3 is 11 residues long. Germline V gives CDR1 ENHRY, CDR2 SYGVKD. The V end lost 7 bases, the J end lost 7 bases, and 8 bases lay between the germline ends. This CDR3 reads CAINKANEQFF. The CDR3 DNA sequence: TGTGCCATCAACAAGGCAAATGAGCAGTTCTTC.

This clonotype was recorded many times. The chain has TRBV27 and TRBJ2-7, with no clear D. CDR3 length: 14 residues. V was cut by 5 bases and J by 0 bases, with 11 bases left in between. The V gene's germline CDR1 is MNHEY and CDR2 SMNVEV (reference sequence). The chain's CDR3 is CASSLSPSSYEQYF. The CDR3 region has the DNA TGTGCCAGCAGTCTCAGCCCCAGCTCCTACGAGCAGTACTTC.

This clonotype was observed a few times. The rearrangement joins TRBV7-2 to TRBJ2-3; 10 bases agree with TRBD2. Germline CDR1 and CDR2: SGHTA and FQGNSA. V lost 3 bases and J lost 4; bases outside the gene matches: 7. The CDR3 runs to 16 residues. The CDR3 DNA reads as TGTGCCAGCAGCTTGCATCCGGGACTAGCGTCAGATACGCAGTATTTT. This translates into CASSLHPGLASDTQYF.

This clonotype was picked up many times. The chain employs TRBV11-2 and TRBJ1-1; 7 positions match TRBD1. Germline loops: CDR1 SGHAT, CDR2 FQNNGV. CDR3 length: 16 amino acids. V lost 4 bases and J lost 1; bases outside the gene matches: 9. In DNA form, the CDR3 reads TGTGCCAGCAGCTCTTCTCGGACAGGAACGAACACTGAAGCTTTCTTT. Translated, it gives CASSSSRTGTNTEAFF.

This clonotype was counted at least ten times. The V call is TRBV28, the J call TRBJ2-7; TRBD1 or TRBD2 may be the D gene (5 bases each). Per germline, CDR1 MDHEN and CDR2 SYDVKM. V was trimmed by 3 bases and J by 2 bases, leaving 14 bases between them. This CDR3 contains 15 residues. This chain's CDR3 is CASSFRGPGPYEQYF. The CDR3 nucleotides read TGTGCCAGCAGTTTTCGGGGCCCTGGCCCCTACGAGCAGTACTTC. The full variable domain, rest sourced from reference TRBV28 and TRBJ2-7, is DVKVTQSSRYLVKRTGEKVFLECVQDMDHENMFWYRQDPGLGLRLIYFSYDVKMKEKGDIPEGYSVSREKKERFSLILESASTNQTSMYLCASSFRGPGPYEQYFGPGTRLTVT.

This chain connects TRBV4-1 to TRBJ1-3, with a tentative D call TRBD1 (5 bases). CDR1 and CDR2 (germline): MGHRA, YSYEKL. Trimming took 2 bases from V and 4 from J, leaving 15 bases between them. The CDR3 contains 16 residues. Here the CDR3 DNA reads TGCGCCAGCAGCCAACCGGGACGGAGACCGGGAAACACCATATATTTT. Its protein is CASSQPGRRPGNTIYF.

This clonotype was picked up many times. V gene TRBV28 combines with J gene TRBJ2-5; TRBD1 matches 8 bases. The CDR3 totals 15 residues. Looked up from germline, CDR1 is MDHEN and CDR2 is SYDVKM. V shed 6 bases, J shed 2 bases, and the junction held 8 bases outside the gene matches. CDR3 bases: TGTGCCAGCAGGGGGACAGGCACCCATCAAGAGACCCAGTACTTC. Translating gives CASRGTGTHQETQYF.

The gene calls are TRBV4-1 and TRBJ1-5, with a weak D call TRBD1 (5 bases). Germline assignment: CDR1 MGHRA and CDR2 YSYEKL. The CDR3 sequence is 15 residues long. The V gene lost 4 bases and the J gene lost 4 bases, with 14 bases spanning the gap. The CDR3 protein is CASSPSSPGNQPQHF. The CDR3 DNA reads as TGCGCCAGCAGCCCCAGTAGCCCAGGGAATCAGCCCCAGCATTTT.

A remark on this clonotype: This may be a read error: a much more frequent sequence differs by one nucleotide. This sequence joins TRBV20-1 and TRBJ1-5, with TRBD1 matching over 7 bases. This CDR3 comprises 15 residues. Per the germline V gene, CDR1 is DFQATT and CDR2 is SNEGSKA (reference sequence). The J segment lost 0 bases and the V segment lost 0 bases, leaving 2 bases of the junction unmatched. The CDR3: CSARDRTGSNQPQHF. The CDR3 region has the DNA TGCAGTGCTAGAGATAGGACAGGTAGCAATCAGCCCCAGCATTTT.

The V and J genes are TRBV30 and TRBJ2-5; 10 bases map to TRBD1. V was pared by 3 bases and J by 5 bases, with 9 bases of the junction left unmatched. The CDR3 is 15 amino acids. Germline V gene data show CDR1 as GTSNPN and CDR2 as SVGIG (reference sequence). This CDR3 is CAWSRDRGRMETQYF. The DNA for the CDR3 is TGTGCCTGGAGCCGCGACAGGGGGCGGATGGAGACCCAGTACTTC.

This clonotype has at least ten counts. The chain is built from TRBV6-1 and TRBJ2-7; 9 nucleotides match TRBD1. The length of the CDR3 is 17 residues. Unmatched junction bases numbered 13, after V lost 6 bases and J lost 1 base. Germline V gives CDR1 MNHNS, CDR2 SASEGT. The CDR3 is CASRGPGTGTGSYEQYF. The CDR3, as DNA: TGTGCCAGCAGGGGCCCTGGGACCGGGACAGGGTCCTACGAGCAGTACTTC.

This clonotype was seen at least ten times. The J gene is TRBJ2-1, the V gene TRBV20-1; the match to TRBD2 covers 12 bases. Germline-derived CDR1 and CDR2 are DFQATT and SNEGSKA (reference sequence). The length of the CDR3 is 15 residues. V shed 6 bases and J 4 bases; nucleotides not matched to a gene: 7. The CDR3 spells CSATHGTSGYNEQFF. CDR3 coding DNA: TGCAGTGCCACACACGGGACTAGCGGGTACAATGAGCAGTTCTTC.

This clonotype came up many times. The V and J genes are TRBV7-9 and TRBJ2-5; D is unresolved. Germline CDR1 SEHNR, CDR2 FQNEAQ (reference sequence). Trimming took off 3 bases at V and 6 bases at J, with 14 bases between the two ends. The CDR3 consists of 14 residues. The CDR3 nucleotides read TGTGCCAGCAGCTTCTTGAGGTTAGATAAGACCCAGTACTTC. Translating it yields CASSFLRLDKTQYF.

This clonotype was observed many times. The DNA for the CDR3 is TGTGCCAGCAGTTTATTTCCGGCTTTTTTGGACAGCGAAGGAGCAGCCAAAAACATTCAGTACTTC. This sequence encodes CASSLFPAFLDSEGAAKNIQYF. This chain uses TRBV28 with TRBJ2-4; D perhaps matches TRBD1 (6 bases). Germline loops: CDR1 MDHEN, CDR2 SYDVKM. V was clipped by 1 base and J by 0 bases, with 28 bases between them. This CDR3 contains 22 residues.

The chain joins TRBV6-4 to TRBJ2-1, with a weak D call TRBD2 (6 bases). From germline, CDR1 is MRHNA and CDR2 SNTAGT. V lost 5 bases and J 6 bases, leaving 14 bases between the germline ends. CDR3 length: 14 residues. The CDR3 sequence is CASSSEGSGNEQFF. The CDR3 bases are TGTGCCAGCAGTTCGGAGGGGAGCGGCAATGAGCAGTTCTTC.

This clonotype was recorded a few times. The chain recombines TRBV11-2 with TRBJ1-6; a possible D gene is TRBD1 (5 bases). Germline V gene data show CDR1 as SGHAT and CDR2 as FQNNGV. The V end was cut by 3 bases, the J end by 7 bases, with 16 bases between. The CDR3 sequence is 16 residues long. The CDR3, as DNA: TGTGCCAGCAGCTTCCCCGCAGGGACCTTAAATTCACCCCTCCACTTT. Translated: CASSFPAGTLNSPLHF.

This clonotype has a count of ten or more. The V and J genes are TRBV20-1 and TRBJ2-6, with 7 bases matching TRBD1. V was pared by 3 bases and J by 2 bases, with 4 bases of the junction left unmatched. Germline CDR1 is DFQATT and CDR2 is SNEGSKA (reference sequence). The CDR3 extends over 15 amino acids. The CDR3 DNA reads as TGCAGTGCTAGGCTAGGGGGCGCTGGGGCCAACGTCCTGACTTTC. It yields the protein CSARLGGAGANVLTF.

This clonotype was seen a handful of times. The rearrangement joins TRBV24-1 to TRBJ2-2; tentative D call: TRBD1 (5 bases). The CDR3 is 13 amino acids. CDR1 is KGHDR, CDR2 SFDVKD, per germline. The ends were cut back, 7 bases at V and 5 bases at J, with 10 bases in the middle. CDR3 nucleotide sequence: TGTGCCACCAGGGACAAACAAACCGGGGAGCTGTTTTTT. This encodes CATRDKQTGELFF.

The gene calls are TRBV7-9 and TRBJ2-2; 12 nucleotides align to TRBD2. V dropped 2 bases and J dropped 4; count of bases not matched to a gene: 11. The germline gives CDR1 SEHNR, CDR2 FQNEAQ (reference sequence). The CDR3 sequence is 19 residues long. CDR3 region: CASSLYLAGGPIGTGELFF. Written as DNA, the CDR3 is TGTGCCAGCAGCTTATATCTAGCGGGAGGGCCAATCGGCACCGGGGAGCTGTTTTTT.

Ten or more counts support this clonotype. The rearrangement joins TRBV11-2 to TRBJ2-3, with a possible D match to TRBD2 (5 bases). CDR1 and CDR2 (germline): SGHAT, FQNNGV. CDR3 size: 15 residues. With 1 base removed from V and 0 bases from J, the gap between germline ends came to 8 bases. CDR3 amino acids: CASSLGRTSTDTQYF. The CDR3 coding sequence is TGTGCCAGCAGCTTAGGGCGGACTAGCACAGATACGCAGTATTTT.

This clonotype was recorded many times. The chain carries TRBV30 and TRBJ1-4; D gene uncertain. The CDR3 consists of 12 residues. V was shortened by 5 bases and J by 10 bases, with 14 bases between the two germline ends. In germline, CDR1 is GTSNPN, CDR2 SVGIG (reference sequence). CDR3 protein: CAWLSGVGKLFF. The CDR3 DNA reads as TGTGCCTGGCTATCCGGGGTCGGAAAACTGTTTTTT. The full variable domain, in which reference TRBV30 and TRBJ1-4 provide the parts outside the CDR3, is SQTIHQWPATLVQPVGSPLSLECTVEGTSNPNLYWYRQAAGRGLQLLFYSVGIGQISSEVPQNLSASRPQDRQFILSSKKLLLSDSGFYLCAWLSGVGKLFFGSGTQLSVL.